These 21 T cell receptor beta chains share one sample of origin, sequenced in a study of T cell repertoires in ileal Crohn's disease. The protocol was immunoSEQ multiplex PCR, while the TCRdb copy is restricted to in-frame clones and leaves out a portion. The data hold 12,000 or so clones, with about 80% observed a single time. The sample's time point: neoterminal ileum biopsy at postoperative endoscopy, about 6 months after surgery. Sequencing used ileal tissue. These TCRs come from an adult with Crohn's disease.

The chain joins TRBV25-1 to TRBJ1-2; D not resolved. This CDR3 contains 12 residues. Trimming took off 4 bases at V and 7 bases at J, with 10 bases between the two ends. Germline CDR1 reads MGHDK; CDR2 reads SYGVNS. The CDR3 sequence: CASSASSFGYTF. The CDR3 DNA is TGTGCCAGCAGTGCCAGTAGCTTTGGCTACACCTTC.

This sequence joins TRBV6-7 and TRBJ2-1; 9 nucleotides align to TRBD2. TRBV6-7 is an ORF, and what it does is uncertain. CDR3 length: 15 residues. Trimming cost V 2 bases and J 6 bases; bases outside gene matches: 5. DNA of the CDR3: TGTGCCAGCAGTTACAGGCTAGCGGGGATCAATGAGCAGTTCTTC. It codes for CASSYRLAGINEQFF.

The chain combines TRBV6-6 with TRBJ1-2; the match to TRBD1 covers 7 bases. Per the germline V gene, CDR1 is MNHNY and CDR2 is SVGAGI (reference sequence). With V trimmed by 6 bases and J by 2 bases, 9 bases remained unmatched. This CDR3 spans 15 amino acids. The CDR3 nucleotides are TGTGCCAGCAGCCCTCCGGGACAGTCAAACTATGGCTACACCTTC. It is translated as CASSPPGQSNYGYTF.

This chain links TRBV5-1 with TRBJ2-1; 9 bases agree with TRBD1. CDR1 and CDR2 from the germline V gene are SGHRS and YFSETQ. Losses at the gene ends were 3 bases for V and 5 bases for J; bases not matched to a gene: 9. The CDR3 totals 16 residues. CDR3 bases: TGCGCCAGCAGCTCCTCCCCCGGGACAGGGAACAATGAGCAGTTCTTC. Its translation: CASSSSPGTGNNEQFF.

The J gene is TRBJ1-2, the V gene TRBV29-1; a possible D gene is TRBD1 (5 bases). CDR3 length: 12 amino acids. V dropped 1 base and J dropped 4 bases, with 7 bases sitting between them. CDR1 is SQVTM, CDR2 ANQGSEA, per germline. The CDR3 here is CSVEGQSYGYTF. The CDR3 nucleotides are TGCAGCGTTGAAGGACAGAGCTATGGCTACACCTTC.

V and J are TRBV11-2 and TRBJ2-3, with TRBD2 as a possible D gene (6 bases). V lost 4 bases and J lost 2, with 10 bases in between. CDR1 and CDR2 (germline): SGHAT, FQNNGV. CDR3 length: 14 residues. The CDR3 reads CASSSTSPTDTQYF. The CDR3 coding sequence is TGTGCCAGCAGCTCGACTAGTCCCACAGATACGCAGTATTTT.

This clone was seen only once. V and J are TRBV6-1 and TRBJ1-6; 8 bases fit TRBD1. Losses at the gene ends were 1 base for V and 8 bases for J; bases not matched to a gene: 7. The CDR3 runs 16 residues. The germline CDR1 and CDR2 sequences are MNHNS and SASEGT. CDR3 bases: TGTGCCAGCAGTGAAGTTTTTTCCAGGGGGCATTCACCCCTCCACTTT. Its protein is CASSEVFSRGHSPLHF.

The chain links TRBV18 to TRBJ2-7; no reliable D call. Germline V gives CDR1 KGHSH, CDR2 LQKENI. CDR3 length: 12 amino acids. V lost 5 bases to trimming and J lost 4 bases, with 9 bases between them. In DNA, the CDR3 is TGTGCCAGCTCATCAGCCGGGTACGAGCAGTACTTC. Its translation is CASSSAGYEQYF.

The chain combines TRBV5-1 with TRBJ1-5, with 10 bases aligning to TRBD1. V lost 1 base and J lost 5; bases outside the gene matches: 3. The CDR3 consists of 15 residues. From germline, CDR1 is SGHRS and CDR2 YFSETQ. As DNA, the CDR3 is TGCGCCAGCAGCTTGACGACAGGGGGCTATCAGCCCCAGCATTTT. Translation gives CASSLTTGGYQPQHF.

The V gene is TRBV7-2, the J gene TRBJ2-5, with 12 bases matching TRBD2. The CDR3 is 14 residues long. The V gene end was trimmed by 5 bases and the J gene end by 5 bases; junction bases not matched to a gene: 3. Germline lookup yields CDR1 SGHTA and CDR2 FQGNSA. The CDR3 DNA follows: TGTGCCAGCAGCCCGACTAGCGGGGGTGAGACCCAGTACTTC. Its protein product is CASSPTSGGETQYF.

This clone was picked up one time. This sequence joins TRBV7-3 and TRBJ2-3; 7 nucleotides agree with TRBD2. Trimming at V came to 3 bases and at J to 1 base, leaving 4 bases not matched to a gene. The CDR3 runs to 15 residues. The germline V gene has CDR1 SGHTA and CDR2 FQGTGA. For the CDR3, the DNA is TGTGCCAGCAGCTTTAGCGGGTCCCGCACAGATACGCAGTATTTT. This sequence encodes CASSFSGSRTDTQYF.

The gene calls are TRBV25-1 and TRBJ1-3, with unresolved D. CDR3 size: 12 residues. The V gene's germline CDR1 is MGHDK and CDR2 SYGVNS. Trimming removed 3 bases from V and 8 bases from J, with 8 bases in between. The CDR3 DNA reads TGTGCCAGCAGTGATACGGGTCACACCATATATTTT. Protein sequence: CASSDTGHTIYF.

This sequence joins TRBV11-2 and TRBJ1-1, with 7 bases aligning to TRBD1. V was pared by 2 bases and J by 1 base, with 1 base of the junction left unmatched. The CDR3 runs 14 residues. Germline CDR1 reads SGHAT; CDR2 reads FQNNGV. The CDR3 bases are TGTGCCAGCAGCTTAACAGGGGCGAACACTGAAGCTTTCTTT. Its translation is CASSLTGANTEAFF.

V gene TRBV7-2 combines with J gene TRBJ2-7, with D unresolved. V dropped 2 bases and J dropped 4 bases, with 6 bases sitting between them. Germline V gene data show CDR1 as SGHTA and CDR2 as FQGNSA. The CDR3 is 12 residues long. CDR3 sequence reads: CASSLTSYEQYF. In DNA form, the CDR3 reads TGTGCCAGCAGCTTAACTTCTTACGAGCAGTACTTC.

This clone came up once. Its ends do not fully match the called genes, so a read error is possible. Other DNA sequences in the same sample also yield this CDR3. V usage is TRBV11-2 and J usage is TRBJ2-5; D may be TRBD2 (6 bases). Germline values: CDR1 SGHAT, CDR2 FQNNGV. CDR3 length equals 15 residues. The CDR3 reads CASSLEGGFRETQYF. The CDR3 region has the DNA TGTGCCAGCAGCTTAGAGGGGGGTTTTCGTGAGACCCAATACTTC.

This clone is a singleton in its sample. The chain uses TRBV11-2 and TRBJ2-7; 7 nucleotides align to TRBD1. CDR1 and CDR2 (germline): SGHAT, FQNNGV. The V segment lost 1 base and the J segment 7 bases; nucleotides outside the gene matches: 7. The CDR3 sequence is 14 residues long. The CDR3 nucleotides are TGTGCCAGCAGCTTAGGGGACAGACGAGGAGAGCAGTACTTC. This translates into CASSLGDRRGEQYF.

This chain joins TRBV19 and TRBJ1-2, with D tentatively TRBD1 (6 bases). CDR1 is LNHDA, CDR2 SQIVND, per germline (reference sequence). The ends were cut back, 10 bases at V and 4 bases at J, with 16 bases in the middle. The CDR3 is made up of 13 amino acids. The CDR3: CATQDSKVYGYTF. CDR3 bases: TGTGCCACCCAGGACAGCAAAGTCTATGGCTACACCTTC.

This clone appeared a few times. V is TRBV5-4 and J is TRBJ1-2; D not resolved. The length of the CDR3 is 14 residues. The germline V and J ends were trimmed by 0 bases and 5 bases, with 11 bases remaining between them. Germline CDR1 SGHNT, CDR2 YYREEE (reference sequence). The CDR3 DNA sequence: TGTGCCAGCAGCTTGGAGTCGGGTTTTTATGGCTACACCTTC. Protein product: CASSLESGFYGYTF. Full variable domain (rest looked up from reference TRBV5-4 and TRBJ1-2): ETGVTQSPTHLIKTRGQQVTLRCSSQSGHNTVSWYQQALGQGPQFIFQYYREEENGRGNFPPRFSGLQFPNYSSELNVNALELDDSALYLCASSLESGFYGYTFGSGTRLTVV.

The V call is TRBV6-8, the J call TRBJ2-5, with D perhaps TRBD2 (5 bases). The V end lost 5 bases, the J end lost 6 bases, and 16 bases lay between the germline ends. Germline lookup yields CDR1 MNHGY and CDR2 SAAAGT. There are 14 residues in the CDR3. The CDR3 spells CASSTAASRKTQYF. The CDR3 nucleotides read TGTGCCAGCAGTACAGCGGCGTCTAGGAAGACCCAGTACTTC.

This clone was seen a handful of times. The chain carries TRBV7-9 and TRBJ1-1, with 7 bases aligning to TRBD1. Germline CDR1 is SEHNR and CDR2 is FQNEAQ (reference sequence). The CDR3 consists of 15 residues. The V gene end was trimmed by 6 bases and the J gene end by 1 base; junction bases not matched to a gene: 8. The CDR3 sequence: CASSRLGQANTEAFF. CDR3 nucleotides: TGTGCCAGCAGTCGACTTGGACAGGCGAACACTGAAGCTTTCTTT.

This rearrangement joins TRBV18 to TRBJ2-3; 10 bases line up with TRBD2. Trimming removed 3 bases from V and 4 bases from J; junction bases left unmatched: 4. Germline CDR1 KGHSH, CDR2 LQKENI. This CDR3 contains 15 residues. In DNA, the CDR3 is TGTGCCAGCTCACCTTCAGCGGGGGGGTCAGATACGCAGTATTTT. Protein: CASSPSAGGSDTQYF.